Below are 27 T cell receptor beta chains sequenced from a single sample in a study of T cell repertoires in cytomegalovirus infection. TCRdb called the reads again in MiXCR, with one record for every CDR3 protein. The sample holds 450,000 to 650,000 distinct CDR3 sequences; 26% are singletons and the top ten take about 12%. The sequencing sample was made of PBMCs. These receptors all stem from a human donor in good health (CMV status not recorded). Some clones in this sample may be carry-over from other donors' samples.

This clonotype was detected ten times or more. The chain uses TRBV7-2 and TRBJ1-6; TRBD1 aligns across 9 bases. The CDR3 runs 16 residues. The ends lost 6 bases at V and 8 bases at J; junction bases unmatched: 11. Germline CDR1 SGHTA, CDR2 FQGNSA. Here the CDR3 reads CASRTTMTGGDSPLHF. CDR3 DNA: TGTGCCAGCAGGACCACTATGACAGGGGGAGATTCACCCCTCCACTTT. Complete variable domain (other parts from reference TRBV7-2 and TRBJ1-6): GAGVSQSPSNKVTEKGKDVELRCDPISGHTALYWYRQSLGQGLEFLIYFQGNSAPDKSGLPSDRFSAERTGGSVSTLTIQRTQQEDSAVYLCASRTTMTGGDSPLHFGNGTRLTVT.

The V gene is TRBV10-2, the J gene TRBJ2-5; D not resolved. The CDR3 extends over 14 amino acids. Germline V gives CDR1 WSHSY, CDR2 SAAADI. The ends were cut back, 2 bases at V and 2 bases at J, with 9 bases in the middle. The CDR3 region has the DNA TGCGCCAGCAGTGAGCACAACAGACAAGAGACCCAGTACTTC. It yields the protein CASSEHNRQETQYF.

The genes are TRBV5-1 and TRBJ2-3; D is unresolved. Germline V gives CDR1 SGHRS, CDR2 YFSETQ. The CDR3 totals 13 residues. V lost 4 bases, J lost 6 bases, and 12 bases lay in between. The CDR3 DNA sequence: TGCGCCAGCAGCCAAATTCCCCTGGATACGCAGTATTTT. This codes for CASSQIPLDTQYF.

This rearrangement joins TRBV10-3 to TRBJ1-2, with D tentatively TRBD1 (6 bases). Trimming left V 4 bases short and J 4 bases short, with 13 bases between. The germline CDR1 and CDR2 sequences are ENHRY and SYGVKD. The CDR3 has 14 amino acids. The CDR3 protein is CAISVAGGPYGYTF. As DNA, the CDR3 is TGTGCCATCAGTGTAGCCGGGGGCCCCTATGGCTACACCTTC.

This clonotype turned up a few times. V is TRBV4-3 and J is TRBJ2-5, with D unclear. The CDR3 contains 16 residues. CDR1 and CDR2 (germline): LGHNA, YSLEER. V lost 0 bases to trimming and J lost 1 base, with 12 bases between them. As DNA, the CDR3 is TGCGCCAGCAGCCAAGATCTAACCCTCTCCCAAGAGACCCAGTACTTC. This encodes CASSQDLTLSQETQYF.

This clonotype was detected only a few times. The chain is built from TRBV4-2 and TRBJ2-7; TRBD2 aligns across 13 bases. CDR1 is LGHNA and CDR2 is YNFKEQ in the germline V gene. V dropped 4 bases and J dropped 6; count of bases not matched to a gene: 9. This CDR3 has 16 amino acids. The CDR3 DNA sequence: TGTGCCAGCAGCCCCACCGGGACTAGCGGGATCTTCGAGCAGTACTTC. As protein: CASSPTGTSGIFEQYF.

This clonotype showed up many times. The chain combines TRBV12-3 or TRBV12-4 with TRBJ2-3; no reliable D call. V was pared by 2 bases and J by 7 bases, with 7 bases between. The CDR3 spans 12 residues. The DNA for the CDR3 is TGTGCCAGCAGTTTAAGCTATTATACGCAGTATTTT. It is translated as CASSLSYYTQYF.

The CDR3 sequence is CASSTRPTSWGTYNEQFF. CDR3 nucleotides: TGTGCCAGCAGCACACGCCCGACTAGCTGGGGTACCTACAATGAGCAGTTCTTC. The chain uses TRBV11-2 and TRBJ2-1, with TRBD2 matching 7 bases. The CDR3 sequence is 18 residues long. Trimming took 5 bases from V and 2 from J; bases not matched to a gene: 15. CDR1 is SGHAT, CDR2 FQNNGV, per germline.

This clonotype was picked up many times. This chain links TRBV3-1 with TRBJ1-5, with TRBD1 identical over 9 bases. Germline lookup yields CDR1 LGHDT and CDR2 YNNKEL (reference sequence). Trimming removed 1 base from V and 3 bases from J; junction bases left unmatched: 10. The CDR3 runs 18 residues. Here the CDR3 DNA reads TGTGCCAGCAGCCAAGGGCACTCAGGACAGGGGACCAATCAGCCCCAGCATTTT. Its protein is CASSQGHSGQGTNQPQHF.

The J gene is TRBJ1-4, the V gene TRBV20-1; 8 bases are a match to TRBD1. Germline V gives CDR1 DFQATT, CDR2 SNEGSKA (reference sequence). After removal of 5 bases from V and 5 bases from J, the junction contained 4 bases not matched to a gene. This CDR3 has 13 amino acids. In DNA, the CDR3 is TGCAGTGCTCCAGGACAGGGAAATGAAAAACTGTTTTTT. Protein: CSAPGQGNEKLFF.

In its sample, this clonotype was seen many times. This chain connects TRBV12-3 or TRBV12-4 to TRBJ1-2; D gene ambiguous. The CDR3 has 14 amino acids. Trimming removed 1 base at V and 5 bases at J, with 11 bases between. Written as DNA, the CDR3 is TGTGCCAGCAGTTTAGGGGCCAAGAGGTATGGCTACACCTTC. Translated, it gives CASSLGAKRYGYTF.

The chain recombines TRBV12-5 with TRBJ2-3, with TRBD2 matching 10 bases. The junction had 7 bases not matched to a gene; V was cut back by 5 bases and J by 2 bases. CDR3 length equals 16 residues. CDR1 and CDR2 (germline): LGHNT, FRNRAP. DNA of the CDR3: TGTGCTAGTGGTCCGGGAAGCGGGAGGGCCACAGATACGCAGTATTTT. Protein product: CASGPGSGRATDTQYF.

The gene calls are TRBV15 and TRBJ2-7; TRBD2 matches 10 bases. From germline, CDR1 is LNHNV and CDR2 YYDKDF (reference sequence). V trimming: 0 bases; J trimming: 5 bases; junction bases outside the gene matches: 10. This CDR3 has 17 residues. CDR3 in amino acids: CATSRDGDSGRNDEQYV. CDR3 coding DNA: TGTGCCACCAGCAGAGATGGGGATAGCGGGAGGAACGACGAGCAGTACGTC.

Only a few counts were recorded for this clonotype. V is TRBV7-2 and J is TRBJ1-2; 7 nucleotides agree with TRBD1. Losses at the gene ends were 4 bases for V and 5 bases for J; bases not matched to a gene: 7. Per the germline V gene, CDR1 is SGHTA and CDR2 is FQGNSA. The length of the CDR3 is 14 residues. The DNA of the CDR3 is TGTGCCAGCAGCTGGGACAGCCGGACGTATGGCTACACCTTC. Its translation: CASSWDSRTYGYTF.

Ten or more counts support this clonotype. The chain is built from TRBV7-2 and TRBJ2-7; D is unresolved. Germline CDR1 is SGHTA and CDR2 is FQGNSA. Trimming removed 0 bases from V and 0 bases from J, with 15 bases in between. This CDR3 has 17 amino acids. CDR3 residues: CASSLASQLCTSYEQYV. The CDR3 bases are TGTGCCAGCAGCTTAGCCTCCCAGCTTTGCACCTCCTACGAGCAGTACGTC.

The table lists this clonotype with a few counts. V is TRBV7-2 and J is TRBJ1-1; 7 bases map to TRBD1. CDR1 SGHTA and CDR2 FQGNSA come from the germline V gene. The CDR3 is 14 amino acids. The V segment lost 5 bases and the J segment 4 bases; nucleotides outside the gene matches: 7. CDR3: CASSRRDRITEAFF. The CDR3 DNA reads as TGTGCCAGCAGCCGCCGGGACAGAATCACTGAAGCTTTCTTT. Looking up the rest from reference TRBV7-2 and TRBJ1-1 gives the full variable domain: GAGVSQSPSNKVTEKGKDVELRCDPISGHTALYWYRQSLGQGLEFLIYFQGNSAPDKSGLPSDRFSAERTGGSVSTLTIQRTQQEDSAVYLCASSRRDRITEAFFGQGTRLTVV.

The CDR3 nucleotides are TGTGCCAGCAGTACTCCTTATGGGGGGACTAGCGGGAGGACAGATACGCAGTATTTT. Its protein is CASSTPYGGTSGRTDTQYF. The chain employs TRBV6-5 and TRBJ2-3; 15 bases line up with TRBD2. Germline V gene lookup returns CDR1 MNHEY and CDR2 SVGAGI. The CDR3 consists of 19 residues. V lost 5 bases and J lost 3; bases outside the gene matches: 12.

Ten or more counts support this clonotype. V usage is TRBV7-2 and J usage is TRBJ2-3, with D possibly TRBD2 on 6 matching bases. CDR3 length equals 13 residues. The germline V and J ends were trimmed by 5 bases and 6 bases, with 12 bases remaining between them. CDR1 SGHTA and CDR2 FQGNSA come from the germline V gene. Here the CDR3 DNA reads TGTGCCAGCAGCGACGGCCGGGAGGATACGCAGTATTTT. It is translated as CASSDGREDTQYF.

The chain links TRBV6-2 or TRBV6-3 to TRBJ2-7, with TRBD2 matching over 8 bases. Trimming removed 2 bases from V and 4 bases from J; junction bases left unmatched: 4. Per germline, CDR1 MNHEY and CDR2 SVGEGT. This CDR3 has 14 amino acids. The CDR3 nucleotides are TGTGCCAGCAGTTACACGGCGGGAGGATACGAGCAGTACGTC. This sequence encodes CASSYTAGGYEQYV.

The sample holds a few counts of this clonotype. CDR3 in amino acids: CASGSMTDNSGNTIYF. The CDR3 DNA is TGTGCTAGTGGTAGTATGACGGATAACTCTGGAAACACCATATATTTT. V and J are TRBV12-5 and TRBJ1-3, with unresolved D. The length of the CDR3 is 16 residues. V was pared by 5 bases and J by 0 bases, with 14 bases between. Germline values: CDR1 LGHNT, CDR2 FRNRAP.

This clonotype occurred many times. V gene TRBV7-2 combines with J gene TRBJ2-3, with 10 bases matching TRBD2. V lost 3 bases and J lost 0; bases outside the gene matches: 3. The V gene's germline CDR1 is SGHTA and CDR2 FQGNSA. The CDR3 spans 16 residues. CDR3 sequence reads: CASSLATSGSTDTQYF. CDR3 in DNA: TGTGCCAGCAGCTTGGCGACTAGCGGGAGCACAGATACGCAGTATTTT.

The chain couples TRBV2 to TRBJ2-1; TRBD2 might be the D (5 bases). The CDR3 contains 12 residues. Trimming removed 6 bases from V and 7 bases from J, with 10 bases in between. CDR1 and CDR2 (germline): SNHLY, FYNNEI. This CDR3 is CASRALENEQFF. CDR3 nucleotide sequence: TGTGCCAGCAGGGCACTAGAGAATGAGCAGTTCTTC.

This clonotype came up a few times. V usage is TRBV14 and J usage is TRBJ2-1; 10 bases fit TRBD2. The CDR3 length is 17 residues. The germline V gene has CDR1 SGHDN and CDR2 FVKESK. V shed 0 bases and J 8 bases; nucleotides not matched to a gene: 10. CDR3 protein: CASSQEISASGRHEQFF. The DNA for the CDR3 is TGTGCCAGCAGCCAAGAAATTTCGGCTAGCGGGAGACATGAGCAGTTCTTC. Filled out from reference TRBV14 and TRBJ2-1, the complete variable domain reads EAGVTQFPSHSVIEKGQTVTLRCDPISGHDNLYWYRRVMGKEIKFLLHFVKESKQDESGMPNNRFLAERTGGTYSTLKVQPAELEDSGVYFCASSQEISASGRHEQFFGPGTRLTVL.

Only a few counts were recorded for this clonotype. The V call is TRBV6-2 or TRBV6-3, the J call TRBJ2-5; D is possibly TRBD1 (5 bases). Trimming shortened V by 5 bases and J by 2 bases, and 12 bases separated the two germline ends. The CDR3 covers 14 residues. Germline V CDR1 and CDR2: MNHEY, SVGEGT. CDR3 sequence: CASSRMGRQETQYF. As DNA, the CDR3 is TGTGCCAGCAGTAGAATGGGGCGACAAGAGACCCAGTACTTC.

The sample holds a few counts of this clonotype. The chain employs TRBV6-5 and TRBJ2-5, with D perhaps matching TRBD2 (5 bases). With 2 bases removed from V and 5 bases from J, the gap between germline ends came to 18 bases. CDR3 length equals 16 residues. Germline loops: CDR1 MNHEY, CDR2 SVGAGI. CDR3 loop: CASSYGQRKARETQYF. The CDR3 DNA is TGTGCCAGCAGTTACGGGCAGCGGAAGGCCCGGGAGACCCAGTACTTC.

This clonotype was observed at least ten times. The V call is TRBV7-8, the J call TRBJ2-7, with 12 positions matching TRBD2. Germline V gene data show CDR1 as SGHVS and CDR2 as FQNEAQ. Trimming at V came to 3 bases and at J to 4 bases, leaving 16 bases not matched to a gene. There are 19 residues in the CDR3. The CDR3 bases are TGTGCCAGCAGCTTGCGGGGGCTAGCGGGAGGGATCTTACAGTACGAGCAGTACTTC. Protein product: CASSLRGLAGGILQYEQYF.

Only a few counts were recorded for this clonotype. The rearrangement joins TRBV5-5 to TRBJ1-4; D unclear. The CDR3 runs to 14 residues. Trimming stripped 4 bases from V and 8 bases from J, with 15 bases between. Per the germline V gene, CDR1 is SGHKS and CDR2 is YYEKEE (reference sequence). The CDR3 here is CASSRERRGEKLFF. In nucleotides, the CDR3 is TGTGCCAGCAGCCGGGAGAGGAGAGGCGAAAAACTGTTTTTT.